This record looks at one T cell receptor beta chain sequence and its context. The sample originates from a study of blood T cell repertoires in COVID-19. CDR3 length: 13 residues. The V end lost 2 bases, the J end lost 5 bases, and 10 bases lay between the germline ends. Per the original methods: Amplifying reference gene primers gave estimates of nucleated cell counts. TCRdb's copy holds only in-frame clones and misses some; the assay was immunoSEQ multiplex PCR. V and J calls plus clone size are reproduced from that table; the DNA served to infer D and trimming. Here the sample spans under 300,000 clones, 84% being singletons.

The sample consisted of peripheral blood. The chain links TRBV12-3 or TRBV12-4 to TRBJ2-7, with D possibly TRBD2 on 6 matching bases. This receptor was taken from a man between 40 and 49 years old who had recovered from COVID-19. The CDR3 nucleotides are TGTGCCAGCAGTTTATCCCGACTAGACGAGCAGTACTTC. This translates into CASSLSRLDEQYF.